The T cell receptor (beta chain) under discussion was sequenced for a study of T cell repertoires in cytomegalovirus infection. Many counts were recorded for this clonotype. Its antigen is currently unknown. TCRdb re-analysed the reads in MiXCR, keeping a single row per CDR3 protein. The profile covers over 40,000 distinct CDR3 sequences, with 15% to 25% appearing a single time and approximately 55% taken by the ten largest. Germline-derived CDR1 and CDR2 are SGHVS and FNYEAQ. There are 19 residues in the CDR3. V lost 2 bases, J lost 5 bases, and 16 bases stayed unmatched. This clonotype originated in a human donor in good health (CMV status not recorded). Some clones in this sample may be carry-over from other donors' samples. The sample here was CD8+ T cells from cultured PBMCs, taken from culture after CMV antigen stimulation. The chain combines TRBV7-6 with TRBJ2-2; 8 bases fit TRBD1. The CDR3 sequence: CASSLPRTGPNTGTGELFF. As DNA, the CDR3 is TGTGCCAGCAGCTTACCCCGGACAGGGCCTAACACGGGAACCGGGGAGCTGTTTTTT.